The next 25 T cell receptor beta chains were all read from a single sample in a study of breast tumors, draining lymph nodes, adjacent tissues. Samples came from axillary lymph nodes draining the breast cancer. A single record per CDR3 protein comes from TCRdb applying MiXCR to the multiplex PCR reads. The sample records 200,000 or so distinct CDR3 sequences, roughly 29% being singletons. The sequenced sample was axillary lymph node tissue. These receptors were taken from a female donor with breast cancer. Some clones in this sample may be carry-over from other donors' samples.

Ten or more counts support this clonotype. V and J are TRBV11-2 and TRBJ2-5, with TRBD2 identical over 10 bases. The CDR3 is 15 amino acids. J was trimmed by 3 bases and V by 5 bases; bases with no gene match: 6. The V gene's germline CDR1 is SGHAT and CDR2 FQNNGV. The CDR3 DNA sequence: TGTGCCAGCAGCACCCGGACTAGCGGCAAAGAGACCCAGTACTTC. This sequence encodes CASSTRTSGKETQYF.

The table lists this clonotype with many counts. The rearrangement links TRBV2 to TRBJ1-6; D not certain. CDR3 size: 11 residues. Trimming took 4 bases from V and 12 from J, leaving 7 bases between them. The germline V gene encodes CDR1 SNHLY and CDR2 FYNNEI. The CDR3 bases are TGTGCCAGCAGTGTTGCCGGACCCCTCCACTTT. Its protein product is CASSVAGPLHF. The whole variable domain, filled in from reference TRBV2 and TRBJ1-6, reads EPEVTQTPSHQVTQMGQEVILRCVPISNHLYFYWYRQILGQKVEFLVSFYNNEISEKSEIFDDQFSVERPDGSNFTLKIRSTKLEDSAMYFCASSVAGPLHFGNGTRLTVT.

This clonotype was seen many times. The gene calls are TRBV4-1 and TRBJ2-3, with 7 positions matching TRBD1. This CDR3 contains 16 residues. From germline, CDR1 is MGHRA and CDR2 YSYEKL. The ends lost 4 bases at V and 7 bases at J; junction bases unmatched: 14. The CDR3 protein is CASSPLFGNRGNTQYF. CDR3 nucleotide sequence: TGCGCCAGCAGCCCACTCTTTGGGAACAGGGGAAATACGCAGTATTTT.

The rearrangement joins TRBV20-1 to TRBJ2-3; 7 nucleotides agree with TRBD1. The CDR3 spans 14 residues. The V and J ends lost 6 bases and 11 bases, in that order; junction bases with no gene match: 17. In germline, CDR1 is DFQATT, CDR2 SNEGSKA (reference sequence). The CDR3 DNA is TGCAGTGCGCCTCACTCGGGACAGAGAGGTGAGCAGTATTTT. Amino acids: CSAPHSGQRGEQYF.

This clonotype was detected ten times or more. This chain links TRBV12-3 or TRBV12-4 with TRBJ2-5; TRBD1 or TRBD2 may be the D gene (5 bases each). V was pared by 1 base and J by 5 bases, with 14 bases between. This CDR3 contains 15 residues. CDR3 sequence reads: CASSLGDRDGETQYF. The CDR3 DNA is TGTGCCAGCAGTTTAGGGGATCGGGACGGGGAGACCCAGTACTTC.

This clonotype was observed at least ten times. The J gene is TRBJ2-1, the V gene TRBV5-1, with a possible D match to TRBD1 (5 bases). Between the trimmed V and J ends, which lost 4 bases and 8 bases, there was a span of 19 bases. The germline V gene has CDR1 SGHRS and CDR2 YFSETQ. This CDR3 region has 15 residues. In DNA form, the CDR3 reads TGCGCCAGCAGCATTCAGGGTGAAGGTACGGATGAGCAGTTCTTC. The encoded protein is CASSIQGEGTDEQFF.

V is TRBV15 and J is TRBJ2-2, with a tentative D call TRBD1 (6 bases). Germline values: CDR1 LNHNV, CDR2 YYDKDF (reference sequence). There are 14 residues in the CDR3. With 5 bases removed from V and 3 bases from J, the gap between germline ends came to 10 bases. The CDR3 reads CATSGNRDTGELFF. CDR3 DNA: TGTGCCACCAGCGGTAACAGGGACACCGGGGAGCTGTTTTTT.

This clonotype came up many times. The V call is TRBV5-8, the J call TRBJ1-2, with a tentative D call TRBD1 (6 bases). The CDR3 loop spans 14 amino acids. V was cut by 2 bases and J by 7 bases, with 15 bases left in between. The germline V gene encodes CDR1 SGHTS and CDR2 YDEGEE. The CDR3 region is CASSFYREDGGYTF. CDR3 coding DNA: TGTGCCAGCAGCTTCTACAGGGAGGACGGTGGCTACACCTTC.

The chain links TRBV20-1 to TRBJ1-1; D perhaps matches TRBD1 (5 bases). Germline values: CDR1 DFQATT, CDR2 SNEGSKA (reference sequence). This CDR3 contains 13 residues. V was shortened by 6 bases and J by 11 bases, with 22 bases between the two germline ends. CDR3 amino acids: CSAPTPGLDGAFF. The CDR3 DNA reads as TGCAGTGCCCCAACCCCGGGGCTGGATGGGGCTTTCTTT.

This clonotype was found many times. CDR3 amino acids: CSVPSTVDLAAELFF. The CDR3 nucleotides read TGCAGTGTTCCATCGACCGTCGACTTAGCGGCGGAACTGTTTTTT. The chain links TRBV20-1 to TRBJ1-4, with D uncertain. Germline lookup yields CDR1 DFQATT and CDR2 SNEGSKA (reference sequence). Trimming stripped 7 bases from V and 12 bases from J, with 27 bases between. CDR3 length: 15 residues.

This clonotype came up many times. The chain has TRBV12-3 or TRBV12-4 and TRBJ2-1; D possibly corresponds to TRBD2 (7 bases). V lost 6 bases and J lost 3, with 15 bases in between. The CDR3 spans 15 residues. In DNA form, the CDR3 reads TGTGCCAGCAGCGTGGCGGGGGACAACTACAATGAGCAGTTCTTC. Translating gives CASSVAGDNYNEQFF.

This clonotype was seen at least ten times. This chain links TRBV6-6 with TRBJ1-6, with 11 bases aligning to TRBD1. The CDR3 length is 18 residues. Germline V lookup: CDR1 MNHNY, CDR2 SVGAGI (reference sequence). After removal of 5 bases from V and 7 bases from J, the junction contained 13 bases not matched to a gene. CDR3 nucleotides: TGTGCCAGCAGTCCCGGGACAGGGGGACAACTAGGAAATTCACCCCTCCACTTT. As protein: CASSPGTGGQLGNSPLHF.

Note on this clonotype: Possible read error: a much larger clone is one base away. The chain employs TRBV11-2 and TRBJ2-5; possibly TRBD1 for D (5 bases). Germline V gives CDR1 SGHAT, CDR2 FQNNGV. This CDR3 comprises 14 residues. The V gene lost 6 bases and the J gene lost 7 bases, with 18 bases spanning the gap. The CDR3 reads CASRTQTAPGTQYF. The CDR3 DNA sequence: TGTGCCAGCAGAACCCAGACAGCCCCGGGGACCCAGTACTTC. Full variable domain (rest looked up from reference TRBV11-2 and TRBJ2-5): EAGVAQSPRYKIIEKRQSVAFWCNPISGHATLYWYQQILGQGPKLLIQFQNNGVVDDSQLPKDRFSAERLKGVDSTLKIQPAKLEDSAVYLCASRTQTAPGTQYFGPGTRLLVL.

This clonotype was detected ten times or more. The V call is TRBV5-1, the J call TRBJ2-3, with TRBD2 matching 9 bases. Germline CDR1 is SGHRS and CDR2 is YFSETQ. V lost 5 bases and J lost 2; bases outside the gene matches: 9. The CDR3 is 16 amino acids. The CDR3 DNA follows: TGCGCCAGCAGATTCGTAGCGGGGGCCTACACAGATACGCAGTATTTT. Translation: CASRFVAGAYTDTQYF. The variable domain in full, with the rest retrieved from reference TRBV5-1 and TRBJ2-3, is KAGVTQTPRYLIKTRGQQVTLSCSPISGHRSVSWYQQTPGQGLQFLFEYFSETQRNKGNFPGRFSGRQFSNSRSEMNVSTLELGDSALYLCASRFVAGAYTDTQYFGPGTRLTVL.

This clonotype was counted ten times or more. The gene calls are TRBV28 and TRBJ1-6; D is perhaps TRBD1 (6 bases). Trimming removed 4 bases from V and 9 bases from J, with 13 bases in between. Germline V gene sequence: CDR1 MDHEN, CDR2 SYDVKM. This CDR3 region has 14 residues. The CDR3 is CASSSGEGSSPLHF. The CDR3 nucleotides are TGTGCCAGCAGTTCAGGGGAAGGAAGTTCACCCCTCCACTTT. The full variable domain, completed using reference TRBV28 and TRBJ1-6, is DVKVTQSSRYLVKRTGEKVFLECVQDMDHENMFWYRQDPGLGLRLIYFSYDVKMKEKGDIPEGYSVSREKKERFSLILESASTNQTSMYLCASSSGEGSSPLHFGNGTRLTVT.

In its sample, this clonotype was seen many times. This rearrangement joins TRBV4-1 to TRBJ2-3; 10 bases fit TRBD2. The CDR3 contains 16 residues. The V gene end was trimmed by 0 bases and the J gene end by 5 bases; junction bases not matched to a gene: 5. CDR1 is MGHRA, CDR2 YSYEKL, per germline. The CDR3 protein is CASSQDEASGGDTQYF. DNA of the CDR3: TGCGCCAGCAGCCAAGATGAAGCTAGCGGGGGAGATACGCAGTATTTT.

V gene TRBV5-1 combines with J gene TRBJ2-7; the match to TRBD2 covers 14 bases. CDR3 length equals 16 residues. The germline CDR1 and CDR2 sequences are SGHRS and YFSETQ. V lost 1 base to trimming and J lost 7 bases; unmatched junction nucleotides: 7. The CDR3 is CASSLQTSGRAQEQYF. For the CDR3, the DNA is TGCGCCAGCAGCTTGCAGACTAGCGGGAGGGCCCAAGAGCAGTACTTC.

This clonotype was observed many times. The chain couples TRBV5-1 to TRBJ1-3; 9 bases are shared with TRBD1. The CDR3 extends over 17 amino acids. The germline V gene has CDR1 SGHRS and CDR2 YFSETQ. The V segment lost 4 bases and the J segment 0 bases; nucleotides outside the gene matches: 8. CDR3 loop: CASSTRQGGFSGNTIYF. The DNA of the CDR3 is TGCGCCAGCAGCACCCGACAGGGGGGATTCTCTGGAAACACCATATATTTT. The variable domain in full, with the rest retrieved from reference TRBV5-1 and TRBJ1-3, is KAGVTQTPRYLIKTRGQQVTLSCSPISGHRSVSWYQQTPGQGLQFLFEYFSETQRNKGNFPGRFSGRQFSNSRSEMNVSTLELGDSALYLCASSTRQGGFSGNTIYFGEGSWLTVV.

This clonotype appeared many times. CDR3 nucleotide sequence: TGTGCCAGCAGTGGGACTAGCGGGGTTAGCGAGCAGTACTTC. Translated, it gives CASSGTSGVSEQYF. The chain joins TRBV2 to TRBJ2-7, with 12 bases identical to TRBD2. Germline lookup yields CDR1 SNHLY and CDR2 FYNNEI. V was pared by 4 bases and J by 6 bases, with 4 bases of the junction left unmatched. The length of the CDR3 is 14 residues.

The chain carries TRBV12-5 and TRBJ1-2; D is unresolved. Looked up from germline, CDR1 is LGHNT and CDR2 is FRNRAP. CDR3 length equals 10 residues. V shed 7 bases and J shed 6 bases, with 6 bases lying between them. The DNA for the CDR3 is TGTGCTAGTGATTCGGATGGCTACACCTTC. It codes for CASDSDGYTF.

Points on this clonotype: A much larger clonotype is one base distant, so this may be a read error. The chain recombines TRBV18 with TRBJ2-7, with D possibly being TRBD2 (6 bases). CDR1 KGHSH and CDR2 LQKENI come from the germline V gene. This CDR3 spans 14 amino acids. Trimming left V 4 bases short and J 9 bases short, with 19 bases between. This chain's CDR3 is CASSLGTGQVAQYF. CDR3 in DNA: TGTGCCAGCTCACTCGGGACTGGGCAGGTGGCGCAGTACTTC.

This clonotype was counted ten times or more. The genes are TRBV5-8 and TRBJ2-3; TRBD2 agrees at 9 bases. CDR1 is SGHTS, CDR2 YDEGEE, per germline. CDR3 size: 16 residues. Trimming removed 5 bases from V and 8 bases from J; junction bases left unmatched: 15. As DNA, the CDR3 is TGTGCCAGCAGTCCGGGCAGCGGGAGGAGCCCAGGTACGCAGTATTTT. Translated: CASSPGSGRSPGTQYF.

This clonotype showed up many times. This chain joins TRBV2 and TRBJ2-7; a possible D gene is TRBD2 (6 bases). This CDR3 comprises 14 residues. Trimming took off 7 bases at V and 3 bases at J, with 16 bases between the two ends. Germline lookup yields CDR1 SNHLY and CDR2 FYNNEI. The CDR3 spells CASILWGVSYEQYF. The DNA for the CDR3 is TGTGCCAGCATCCTTTGGGGGGTGAGCTACGAGCAGTACTTC.

J is TRBJ2-3 and V is TRBV5-1; tentatively, D is TRBD2 (5 bases). CDR3 length: 14 residues. CDR1 is SGHRS and CDR2 is YFSETQ in the germline V gene. V was cut by 0 bases and J by 6 bases, with 11 bases left in between. The CDR3 is CASSLVIALDTQYF. CDR3 bases: TGCGCCAGCAGCTTGGTAATAGCGCTGGATACGCAGTATTTT.

This clonotype occurred many times. The chain carries TRBV29-1 and TRBJ2-2, with D possibly matching TRBD1 (5 bases). With 2 bases removed from V and 1 base from J, the gap between germline ends came to 8 bases. The germline gives CDR1 SQVTM, CDR2 ANQGSEA. CDR3 length equals 14 residues. CDR3 coding DNA: TGCAGCGTTGAACGCAGGGAGAACACCGGGGAGCTGTTTTTT. Translating gives CSVERRENTGELFF.